This TCR beta chain was sequenced for a study of cytomegalovirus exposure and HLA in healthy donors. This CDR3 spans 12 amino acids. V dropped 4 bases and J dropped 7; count of bases not matched to a gene: 0. Germline loops: CDR1 LNHNV, CDR2 YYDKDF (reference sequence). This clone showed up just a few times. Its antigen is as yet unknown. This table comes from immunoSEQ multiplex PCR, and its TCRdb copy is limited to in-frame clones, with some not included. Of 200,000 to 250,000 clones listed, 65% to 85% were seen once; the top ten hold 11% to 15%. Overall study results and limits: According to a later analysis, TCR clusters from the first cohort tended to co-occur in the 120 or so validation repertoires. Per published reports, the classifier diagnosed cytomegalovirus status with high specificity and sensitivity. Overall, approximately 180 TCR beta chains were annotated as cytomegalovirus-associated.

This clonotype was sampled from a woman aged 30 to 39 in good health and CMV-seropositive. The specimen was PBMCs. The V and J genes are TRBV15 and TRBJ2-1; 8 bases match TRBD1. CDR3 nucleotide sequence: TGTGCCACCAGCAACAGGGGGAATGAGCAGTTCTTC. Its protein product is CATSNRGNEQFF.